This passage covers 27 T cell receptor beta chains from one sample sequenced in a study of blood T cell repertoires in COVID-19. TCRdb's copy holds only in-frame clones and misses some; the assay was immunoSEQ multiplex PCR. The sample records 200,000 to 250,000 clones, approximately 79% being singletons. The sequencing input was peripheral blood. These receptors originate from a human donor in a cohort sampled during active COVID-19.

This clone has ten or more counts. V usage is TRBV4-3 and J usage is TRBJ2-7, with 7 bases matching TRBD2. V gave up 1 base and J gave up 3 bases; unmatched junction bases: 6. CDR1 and CDR2 from the germline V gene are LGHNA and YSLEER. The CDR3 loop spans 15 amino acids. Here the CDR3 reads CASSQVSGASYEQYF. The CDR3 nucleotides are TGCGCCAGCAGCCAAGTAAGCGGGGCCAGCTACGAGCAGTACTTC.

The chain uses TRBV5-5 and TRBJ1-3; no clear D gene. V was trimmed by 0 bases and J by 0 bases, leaving 10 bases between them. The CDR3 extends over 16 amino acids. Per germline, CDR1 SGHKS and CDR2 YYEKEE (reference sequence). CDR3 protein: CASSLGPVRSGNTIYF. Written as DNA, the CDR3 is TGTGCCAGCAGCTTGGGTCCCGTCCGCTCTGGAAACACCATATATTTT. The full variable domain, completed using reference TRBV5-5 and TRBJ1-3, is DAGVTQSPTHLIKTRGQQVTLRCSPISGHKSVSWYQQVLGQGPQFIFQYYEKEERGRGNFPDRFSARQFPNYSSELNVNALLLGDSALYLCASSLGPVRSGNTIYFGEGSWLTVV.

The rearrangement uses TRBV7-3 and TRBJ2-5; no clear D. There are 13 residues in the CDR3. V lost 5 bases and J 4 bases, leaving 11 bases between the germline ends. Germline V gene data show CDR1 as SGHTA and CDR2 as FQGTGA. The CDR3 DNA reads TGTGCCAGCAGCCCCAGACCGGGAGAGACCCAGTACTTC. Its translation is CASSPRPGETQYF.

This clone was detected once. The rearrangement uses TRBV4-3 and TRBJ2-1; D is possibly TRBD2 (6 bases). Trimming removed 0 bases from V and 10 bases from J, with 10 bases in between. The germline CDR1 and CDR2 sequences are LGHNA and YSLEER. The CDR3 totals 13 residues. The CDR3 coding sequence is TGCGCCAGCAGCCAAGATCCCCGGGGGGAGCAGTTCTTC. This translates into CASSQDPRGEQFF.

The J gene is TRBJ1-1, the V gene TRBV30; D is possibly TRBD1 (5 bases). Trimming stripped 1 base from V and 1 base from J, with 7 bases between. The germline CDR1 and CDR2 sequences are GTSNPN and SVGIG (reference sequence). This CDR3 contains 13 residues. The CDR3 sequence is CAWSADRNTEAFF. In DNA, the CDR3 is TGTGCCTGGAGTGCCGACAGGAACACTGAAGCTTTCTTT.

V usage is TRBV13 and J usage is TRBJ2-7; 9 positions agree with TRBD2. Germline loops: CDR1 PRHDT, CDR2 FYEKMQ (reference sequence). The CDR3 spans 19 residues. Losses at the gene ends were 0 bases for V and 3 bases for J; bases not matched to a gene: 15. The CDR3 reads CASSLGREGSSGLFYEQYF. Written as DNA, the CDR3 is TGTGCCAGCAGCTTAGGGCGGGAGGGGAGTTCGGGATTATTCTACGAGCAGTACTTC. Filled out from reference TRBV13 and TRBJ2-7, the complete variable domain reads AAGVIQSPRHLIKEKRETATLKCYPIPRHDTVYWYQQGPGQDPQFLISFYEKMQSDKGSIPDRFSAQQFSDYHSELNMSSLELGDSALYFCASSLGREGSSGLFYEQYFGPGTRLTVT.

V is TRBV4-3 and J is TRBJ2-1, with 7 bases fitting TRBD1. Per the germline V gene, CDR1 is LGHNA and CDR2 is YSLEER. After removal of 0 bases from V and 6 bases from J, the junction contained 8 bases not matched to a gene. This CDR3 spans 16 amino acids. The CDR3 region has the DNA TGCGCCAGCAGCCAAGACGACAGGGAATTTTCCAATGAGCAGTTCTTC. This codes for CASSQDDREFSNEQFF.

The chain's CDR3 is CASSLQVSGTEAFF. CDR3 nucleotide sequence: TGCGCCAGCAGCTTACAGGTTAGTGGAACTGAAGCTTTCTTT. The V and J genes are TRBV5-1 and TRBJ1-1, with D possibly being TRBD1 (5 bases). V shed 2 bases and J shed 5 bases, with 13 bases lying between them. The CDR3 extends over 14 amino acids. The germline gives CDR1 SGHRS, CDR2 YFSETQ.

The CDR3 bases are TGTGCCAGCAGCGGTCTAGAGGAAGAGCAGTTCTTC. Protein: CASSGLEEEQFF. This chain joins TRBV5-4 and TRBJ2-1; D is ambiguous. This CDR3 has 12 residues. V was shortened by 4 bases and J by 10 bases, with 12 bases between the two germline ends. From germline, CDR1 is SGHNT and CDR2 YYREEE (reference sequence).

This chain links TRBV29-1 with TRBJ1-2, with a weak D call TRBD1 (6 bases). This CDR3 region has 13 residues. Trimming left V 7 bases short and J 0 bases short, with 12 bases between. Germline loops: CDR1 SQVTM, CDR2 ANQGSEA. The CDR3 loop reads CSGWTETNYGYTF. Here the CDR3 DNA reads TGCAGCGGTTGGACAGAGACTAACTATGGCTACACCTTC.

V gene TRBV2 combines with J gene TRBJ2-6; D gene unclear. The ends were cut back, 4 bases at V and 0 bases at J, with 7 bases in the middle. Germline loops: CDR1 SNHLY, CDR2 FYNNEI. The CDR3 totals 15 residues. DNA of the CDR3: TGTGCCAGCAGTGCACAGCTCTCTGGGGCCAACGTCCTGACTTTC. It specifies CASSAQLSGANVLTF.

The chain links TRBV5-8 to TRBJ2-7; 12 bases match TRBD2. With 2 bases clipped from V and 0 bases from J, the junction kept 6 bases outside the gene matches. The CDR3 contains 17 residues. Germline V gives CDR1 SGHTS, CDR2 YDEGEE. The CDR3 coding sequence is TGTGCCAGCAGCTTCCAGTGGACTAGCGGGGTCTCCTACGAGCAGTACTTC. It is translated as CASSFQWTSGVSYEQYF.

This clone was recorded once. J is TRBJ2-7 and V is TRBV4-3; no clear D gene. The CDR3 runs 15 residues. Germline CDR1 and CDR2: LGHNA and YSLEER. The ends were cut back, 1 base at V and 2 bases at J, with 12 bases in the middle. The CDR3 protein is CASSQGPWWPYEQYF. In nucleotides, the CDR3 is TGCGCCAGCAGCCAAGGTCCCTGGTGGCCCTACGAGCAGTACTTC.

The V gene is TRBV6-1, the J gene TRBJ2-7; 7 nucleotides agree with TRBD1. Trimming removed 1 base from V and 2 bases from J; junction bases left unmatched: 5. Germline CDR1 and CDR2: MNHNS and SASEGT. This CDR3 is built from 15 residues. The CDR3 reads CASSEGDSAAYEQYF. The DNA for the CDR3 is TGTGCCAGCAGTGAAGGGGACAGTGCAGCCTACGAGCAGTACTTC.

The V call is TRBV9, the J call TRBJ2-7, with D tentatively TRBD1 (6 bases). V gave up 0 bases and J gave up 7 bases, with 14 bases separating them. CDR1 is SGDLS, CDR2 YYNGEE, per germline. This CDR3 is built from 14 residues. CDR3 sequence (DNA): TGTGCCAGCAGCGTAGACGGATGGGGGCAAGAGCAGTACTTC. Residues: CASSVDGWGQEQYF.

The chain recombines TRBV5-1 with TRBJ1-2; 7 bases are a match to TRBD1. J gave up 3 bases and V 0 bases, and 5 bases lay outside the gene matches. This CDR3 is built from 15 residues. Germline CDR1 is SGHRS and CDR2 is YFSETQ. This CDR3 reads CASSLEGAKDYGYTF. In DNA form, the CDR3 reads TGCGCCAGCAGCTTGGAGGGGGCGAAGGACTATGGCTACACCTTC.

This rearrangement joins TRBV14 to TRBJ1-1; 7 nucleotides agree with TRBD1. The germline V gene encodes CDR1 SGHDN and CDR2 FVKESK. V lost 4 bases and J lost 4; bases outside the gene matches: 3. This CDR3 has 13 amino acids. CDR3 in DNA: TGTGCCAGCAGCCCACAGGGGATCACTGAAGCTTTCTTT. It encodes CASSPQGITEAFF.

The chain has TRBV6-2 or TRBV6-3 and TRBJ2-2; no firm D call. Germline V gives CDR1 MNHEY, CDR2 SVGEGT. The CDR3 has 14 residues. Trimming shortened V by 2 bases and J by 0 bases, and 4 bases separated the two germline ends. CDR3 protein: CASSYGPNTGELFF. CDR3 nucleotides: TGTGCCAGCAGTTACGGGCCGAACACCGGGGAGCTGTTTTTT.

The gene calls are TRBV5-1 and TRBJ1-1; TRBD1 agrees at 7 bases. CDR3 length: 15 amino acids. Trimming at V came to 4 bases and at J to 4 bases, leaving 10 bases not matched to a gene. Germline-derived CDR1 and CDR2 are SGHRS and YFSETQ. For the CDR3, the DNA is TGCGCCAGCAGCCTTCAGACAGGGAGCGGCACTGAAGCTTTCTTT. Encoded protein: CASSLQTGSGTEAFF.

V and J are TRBV6-6 and TRBJ2-7; possibly TRBD1 for D (5 bases). Trimming cost V 4 bases and J 2 bases, with 18 bases left between them. The CDR3 loop spans 16 amino acids. Germline CDR1 and CDR2: MNHNY and SVGAGI (reference sequence). The CDR3 is CASSSVPNRPTYEQYF. As DNA, the CDR3 is TGTGCCAGCAGTTCCGTCCCGAACAGGCCAACCTACGAGCAGTACTTC.

This clone has just a few counts. The rearrangement uses TRBV12-2 and TRBJ2-7; TRBD2, the table's D call, was not compared with the DNA. TRBV12-2 is a recognized pseudogene. The CDR3 consists of 15 residues. CDR3 residues: CASRLETSGRREQYF. The DNA for the CDR3 is TGTGCAAGTCGCTTAGAGACTAGCGGGAGGCGAGAGCAGTACTTC.

The chain employs TRBV10-3 and TRBJ1-2; D possibly corresponds to TRBD1 (5 bases). The V gene's germline CDR1 is ENHRY and CDR2 SYGVKD. Trimming removed 6 bases at V and 1 base at J, with 9 bases between. The CDR3 is 13 residues long. CDR3 amino acids: CAISVDINYGYTF. The CDR3 bases are TGTGCCATCAGCGTGGACATTAACTATGGCTACACCTTC.

In its sample, this clone was seen once. The J gene is TRBJ2-7, the V gene TRBV7-3; TRBD1 aligns across 7 bases. After removal of 0 bases from V and 3 bases from J, the junction contained 2 bases not matched to a gene. The germline V gene has CDR1 SGHTA and CDR2 FQGTGA. This CDR3 has 14 residues. The DNA of the CDR3 is TGTGCCAGCAGCTTAACACAGGGGAACTACGAGCAGTACTTC. Translation: CASSLTQGNYEQYF.

The chain links TRBV28 to TRBJ2-7; 8 bases align to TRBD2. There are 16 residues in the CDR3. Per the germline V gene, CDR1 is MDHEN and CDR2 is SYDVKM. The junction had 11 bases not matched to a gene; V was cut back by 6 bases and J by 1 base. In DNA form, the CDR3 reads TGTGCCAGCAGCCCCATACCGACTAGCGAATCCTACGAGCAGTACTTC. This codes for CASSPIPTSESYEQYF. Filled out from reference TRBV28 and TRBJ2-7, the complete variable domain reads DVKVTQSSRYLVKRTGEKVFLECVQDMDHENMFWYRQDPGLGLRLIYFSYDVKMKEKGDIPEGYSVSREKKERFSLILESASTNQTSMYLCASSPIPTSESYEQYFGPGTRLTVT.

The V gene is TRBV2, the J gene TRBJ2-3; D is perhaps TRBD2 (6 bases). Germline V gene data show CDR1 as SNHLY and CDR2 as FYNNEI. Trimming left V 6 bases short and J 1 base short, with 14 bases between. CDR3 length: 15 amino acids. The DNA for the CDR3 is TGTGCCAGCAGCTCCCGGACTACCCGCACAGATACGCAGTATTTT. It encodes CASSSRTTRTDTQYF.

The J gene is TRBJ1-2, the V gene TRBV6-4; 10 nucleotides agree with TRBD1. This CDR3 has 13 amino acids. The ends lost 5 bases at V and 4 bases at J; junction bases unmatched: 1. CDR1 and CDR2 (germline): MRHNA, SNTAGT. As DNA, the CDR3 is TGTGCCAGCAGTCGGGACAGGGGCTATGGCTACACCTTC. Its protein is CASSRDRGYGYTF.

With regard to this clone: At one of its ends the junction is not consistent with the germline gene, which may arise from a read error. The identical CDR3 is also encoded by other nucleotide sequences in the sample. This rearrangement joins TRBV20-1 to TRBJ2-7; D remains unclear. The length of the CDR3 is 11 residues. Germline V CDR1 and CDR2: DFQATT, SNEGSKA (reference sequence). The CDR3 sequence is CSARDFYEQYF. CDR3 sequence (DNA): TGCAGTGCGAGAGACTTTTACGAGCAGTACTTC.